The clone carrying this TCR beta chain showed up just a few times. The antigen remains unidentified. Each CDR3 protein is one row after TCRdb ran MiXCR on the 5' RACE reads. The sample records 650,000 to 800,000 distinct CDR3 sequences, around 17% being singletons. The source of the sample is a study of CD8 T cells in ankylosing spondylitis. Whole-study findings and limits: What seemed typical of ankylosing spondylitis blood was a TCR beta motif built from under 10 highly homologous variants. Disease-linked clones were found to be CD8+ and relatively rare in peripheral blood.

The sequence was obtained from a male donor with ankylosing spondylitis. The source material was blood, either unsorted or a sorted T cell fraction (not recorded which).

CDR3 region: CASSYSVRSYNEQFF. The DNA for the CDR3 is TGTGCCAGCAGTTACTCGGTCCGATCCTACAATGAGCAGTTCTTC. This sequence joins TRBV6-2 or TRBV6-3 and TRBJ2-1; no definite D call. In germline, CDR1 is MNHEY, CDR2 SVGEGT. Trimming removed 0 bases from V and 1 base from J, with 7 bases in between. CDR3 length equals 15 residues.